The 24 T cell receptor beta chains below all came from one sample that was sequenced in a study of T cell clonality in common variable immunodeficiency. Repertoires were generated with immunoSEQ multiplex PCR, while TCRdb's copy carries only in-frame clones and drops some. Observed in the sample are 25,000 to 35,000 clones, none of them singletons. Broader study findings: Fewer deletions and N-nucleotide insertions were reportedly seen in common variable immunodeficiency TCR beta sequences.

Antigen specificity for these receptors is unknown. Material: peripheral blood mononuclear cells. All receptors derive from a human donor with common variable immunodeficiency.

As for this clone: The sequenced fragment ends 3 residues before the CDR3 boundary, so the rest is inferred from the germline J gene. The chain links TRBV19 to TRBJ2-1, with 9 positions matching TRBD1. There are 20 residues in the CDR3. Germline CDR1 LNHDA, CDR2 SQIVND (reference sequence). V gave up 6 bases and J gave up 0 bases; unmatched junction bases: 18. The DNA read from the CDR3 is TGTGCCAGTAGCGGAAGCCGGGACAGGGAAGGTTGGAGCTCCTACAATGAG. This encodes CASSGSRDREGWSSYNE. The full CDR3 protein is CASSGSRDREGWSSYNEQFF.

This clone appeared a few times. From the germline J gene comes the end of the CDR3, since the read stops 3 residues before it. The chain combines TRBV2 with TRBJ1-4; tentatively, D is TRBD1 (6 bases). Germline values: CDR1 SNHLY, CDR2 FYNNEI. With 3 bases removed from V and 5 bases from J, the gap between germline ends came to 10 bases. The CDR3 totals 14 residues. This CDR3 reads CASSDQDRNEKLFF. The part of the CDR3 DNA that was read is TGTGCCAGCAGTGATCAGGACAGAAATGAAAAA.

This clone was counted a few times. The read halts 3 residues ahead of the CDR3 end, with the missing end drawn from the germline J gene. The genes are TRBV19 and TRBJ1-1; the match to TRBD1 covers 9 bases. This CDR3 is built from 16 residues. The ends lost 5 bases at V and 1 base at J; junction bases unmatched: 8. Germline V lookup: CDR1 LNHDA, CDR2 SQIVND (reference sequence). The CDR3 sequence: CASSLGQGVRNTEAFF. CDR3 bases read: TGTGCCAGTAGTTTGGGACAGGGAGTTAGGAACACTGAA.

The CDR3 sequence is CSARLREKLFF. CDR3 DNA, as far as it was read: TGCAGTGCTAGACTACGAGAAAAA. The chain employs TRBV20-1 and TRBJ1-4; D unresolved. The read halts 3 residues ahead of the CDR3 end, with the missing end drawn from the germline J gene. The CDR3 is made up of 11 amino acids. V gave up 2 bases and J gave up 8 bases, with 6 bases separating them. From germline, CDR1 is DFQATT and CDR2 SNEGSKA (reference sequence).

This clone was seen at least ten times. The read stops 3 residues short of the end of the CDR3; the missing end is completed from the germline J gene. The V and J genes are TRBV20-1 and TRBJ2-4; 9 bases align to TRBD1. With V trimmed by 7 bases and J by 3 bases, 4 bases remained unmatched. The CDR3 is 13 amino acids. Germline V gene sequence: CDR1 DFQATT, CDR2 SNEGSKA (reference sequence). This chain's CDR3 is CSGTGVGKNIQYF. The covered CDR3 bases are TGCAGTGGGACAGGGGTGGGCAAAAACATT.

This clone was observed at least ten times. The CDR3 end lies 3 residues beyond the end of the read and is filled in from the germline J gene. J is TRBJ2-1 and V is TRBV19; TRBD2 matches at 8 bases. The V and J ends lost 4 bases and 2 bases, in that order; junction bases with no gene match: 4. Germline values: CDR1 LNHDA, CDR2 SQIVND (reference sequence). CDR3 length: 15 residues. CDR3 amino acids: CASSTAGGPYNEQFF. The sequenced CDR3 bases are TGTGCCAGTAGTACCGCGGGAGGCCCCTACAATGAG.

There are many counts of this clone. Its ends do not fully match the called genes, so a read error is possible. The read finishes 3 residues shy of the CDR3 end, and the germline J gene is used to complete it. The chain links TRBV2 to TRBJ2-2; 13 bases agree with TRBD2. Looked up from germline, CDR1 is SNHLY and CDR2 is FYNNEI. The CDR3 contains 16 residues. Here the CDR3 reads CASSGRTSGSPGKLFF. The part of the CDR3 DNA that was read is TGTGCCAGCAGTGGAAGGACTAGCGGGAGCCCCGGGAAG.

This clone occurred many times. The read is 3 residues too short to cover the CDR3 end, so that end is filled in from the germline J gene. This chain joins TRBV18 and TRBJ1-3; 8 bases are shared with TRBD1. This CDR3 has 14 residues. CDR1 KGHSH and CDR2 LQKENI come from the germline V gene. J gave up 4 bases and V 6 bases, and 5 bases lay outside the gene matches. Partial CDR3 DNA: TGTGCCAGCTCTCGGACAGGGATAGGAAACACC. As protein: CASSRTGIGNT. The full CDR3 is CASSRTGIGNTIYF.

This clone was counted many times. The sequenced part of the CDR3 DNA is TGCGCCAGCAGCTTGGGACTAGCAGTTCGGGGCACAGATACG. It specifies CASSLGLAVRGTDT. The entire CDR3 is CASSLGLAVRGTDTQYF. The V and J genes are TRBV5-1 and TRBJ2-3; 7 bases align to TRBD2. The CDR3 goes on 3 residues after the read ends, and that part is filled in from the germline J gene. The length of the CDR3 is 17 residues. V was clipped by 0 bases and J by 1 base; unmatched bases: 8. Germline CDR1 reads SGHRS; CDR2 reads YFSETQ. Complete variable domain (other parts from reference TRBV5-1 and TRBJ2-3): KAGVTQTPRYLIKTRGQQVTLSCSPISGHRSVSWYQQTPGQGLQFLFEYFSETQRNKGNFPGRFSGRQFSNSRSEMNVSTLELGDSALYLCASSLGLAVRGTDTQYFGPGTRLTVL.

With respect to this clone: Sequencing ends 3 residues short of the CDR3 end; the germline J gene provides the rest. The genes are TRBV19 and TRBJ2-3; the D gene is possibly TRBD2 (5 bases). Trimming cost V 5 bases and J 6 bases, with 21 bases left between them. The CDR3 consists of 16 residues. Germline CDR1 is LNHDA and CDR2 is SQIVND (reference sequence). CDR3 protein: CASSSPERKHRDTQYF. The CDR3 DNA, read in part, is TGTGCCAGTAGTTCTCCTGAGCGGAAGCATAGGGATACG.

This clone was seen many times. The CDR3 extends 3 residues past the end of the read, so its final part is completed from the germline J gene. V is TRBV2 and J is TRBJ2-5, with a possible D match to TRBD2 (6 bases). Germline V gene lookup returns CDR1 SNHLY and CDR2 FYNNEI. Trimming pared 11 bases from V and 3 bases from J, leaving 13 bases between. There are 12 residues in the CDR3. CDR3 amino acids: CAGSGGEETQYF. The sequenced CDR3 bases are TGTGCCGGTAGCGGAGGGGAAGAGACC.

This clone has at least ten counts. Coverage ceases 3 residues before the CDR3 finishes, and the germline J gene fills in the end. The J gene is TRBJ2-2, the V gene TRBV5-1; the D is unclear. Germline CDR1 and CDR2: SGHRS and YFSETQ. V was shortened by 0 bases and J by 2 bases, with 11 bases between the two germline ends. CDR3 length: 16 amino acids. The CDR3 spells CASSLESSANTGELFF. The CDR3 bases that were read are TGCGCCAGCAGCTTGGAATCGAGCGCCAACACCGGGGAG.

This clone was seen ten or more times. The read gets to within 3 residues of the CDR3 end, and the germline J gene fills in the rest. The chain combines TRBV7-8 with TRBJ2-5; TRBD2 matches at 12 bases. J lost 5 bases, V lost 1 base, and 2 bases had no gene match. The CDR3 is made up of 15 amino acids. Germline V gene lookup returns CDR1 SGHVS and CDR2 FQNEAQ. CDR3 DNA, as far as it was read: TGTGCCAGCAGCTTAGGACTAGCGGGAGTCGAGACC. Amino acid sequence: CASSLGLAGVET. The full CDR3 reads CASSLGLAGVETQYF. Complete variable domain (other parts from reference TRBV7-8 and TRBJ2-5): GAGVSQSPRYKVAKRGQDVALRCDPISGHVSLFWYQQALGQGPEFLTYFQNEAQLDKSGLPSDRFFAERPEGSVSTLKIQRTQQEDSAVYLCASSLGLAGVETQYFGPGTRLLVL.

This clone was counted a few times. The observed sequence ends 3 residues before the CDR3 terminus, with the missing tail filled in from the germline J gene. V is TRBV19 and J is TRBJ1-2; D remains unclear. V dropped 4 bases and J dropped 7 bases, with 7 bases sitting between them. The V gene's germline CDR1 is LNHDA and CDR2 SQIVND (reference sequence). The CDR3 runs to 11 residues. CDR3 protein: CASSTSSGYTF. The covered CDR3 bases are TGTGCCAGTAGTACCTCCAGTGGC.

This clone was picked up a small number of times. CDR3 sequence: CASSLSVGLAVGTRRNEQFF. Partial CDR3 DNA: TGTGCCAGCAGCTTAAGCGTCGGACTAGCGGTCGGAACAAGAAGGAATGAG. The chain recombines TRBV7-3 with TRBJ2-1; the match to TRBD2 covers 10 bases. Read data end 3 residues before the CDR3 end; the end is taken from the germline J gene. The CDR3 contains 20 residues. Germline V gene lookup returns CDR1 SGHTA and CDR2 FQGTGA. V was clipped by 1 base and J by 7 bases; unmatched bases: 19.

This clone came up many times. CDR3: CSASILAGTDTQYF. The sequenced part of the CDR3 DNA is TGCAGTGCTAGTATCCTAGCGGGCACAGATACG. V gene TRBV20-1 combines with J gene TRBJ2-3, with 7 bases matching TRBD2. Coverage ceases 3 residues before the CDR3 finishes, and the germline J gene fills in the end. Trimming took 3 bases from V and 1 from J; bases not matched to a gene: 4. The CDR3 totals 14 residues. Germline V gene sequence: CDR1 DFQATT, CDR2 SNEGSKA (reference sequence).

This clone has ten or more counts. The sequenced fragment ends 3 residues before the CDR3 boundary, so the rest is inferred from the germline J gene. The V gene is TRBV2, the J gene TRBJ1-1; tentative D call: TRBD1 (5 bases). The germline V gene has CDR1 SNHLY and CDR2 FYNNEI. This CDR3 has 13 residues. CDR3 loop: CASSEGGRREAFF. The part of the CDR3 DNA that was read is TGTGCCAGCAGTGAAGGGGGCCGGAGGGAG.

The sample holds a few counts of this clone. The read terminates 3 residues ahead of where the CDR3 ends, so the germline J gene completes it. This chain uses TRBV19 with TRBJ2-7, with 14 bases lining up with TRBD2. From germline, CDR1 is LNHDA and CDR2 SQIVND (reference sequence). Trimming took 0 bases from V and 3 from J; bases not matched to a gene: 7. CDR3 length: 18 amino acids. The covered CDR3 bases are TGTGCCAGTAGTATAGACCATACCGGGACTAGCGGGAGCTACGAG. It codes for CASSIDHTGTSGSYE. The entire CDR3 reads CASSIDHTGTSGSYEQYF.

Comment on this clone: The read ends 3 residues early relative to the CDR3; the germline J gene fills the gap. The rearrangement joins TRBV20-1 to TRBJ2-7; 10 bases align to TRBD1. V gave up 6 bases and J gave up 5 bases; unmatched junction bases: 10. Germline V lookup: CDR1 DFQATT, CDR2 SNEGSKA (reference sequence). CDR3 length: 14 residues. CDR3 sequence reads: CSAEARQGAHEQYF. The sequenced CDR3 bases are TGCAGTGCCGAGGCAAGACAGGGGGCCCACGAG.

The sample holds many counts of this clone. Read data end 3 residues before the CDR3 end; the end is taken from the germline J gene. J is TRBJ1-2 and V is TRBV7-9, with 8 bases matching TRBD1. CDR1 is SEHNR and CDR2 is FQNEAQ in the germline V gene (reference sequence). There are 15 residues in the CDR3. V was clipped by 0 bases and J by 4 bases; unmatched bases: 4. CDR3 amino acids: CASSLAGQGGYGYTF. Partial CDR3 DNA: TGTGCCAGCAGCTTAGCAGGACAGGGCGGCTATGGC. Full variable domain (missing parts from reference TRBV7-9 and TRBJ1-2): DTGVSQNPRHKITKRGQNVTFRCDPISEHNRLYWYRQTLGQGPEFLTYFQNEAQLEKSRLLSDRFSAERPKGSFSTLEIQRTEQGDSAMYLCASSLAGQGGYGYTFGSGTRLTVV.

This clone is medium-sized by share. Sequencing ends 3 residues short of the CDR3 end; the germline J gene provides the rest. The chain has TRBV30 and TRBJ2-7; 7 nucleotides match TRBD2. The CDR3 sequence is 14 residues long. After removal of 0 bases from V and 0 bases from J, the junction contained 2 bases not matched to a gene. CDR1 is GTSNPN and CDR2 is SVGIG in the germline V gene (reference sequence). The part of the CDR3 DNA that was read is TGTGCCTGGAGTGTACGCGGGGGCTCCTACGAG. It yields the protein CAWSVRGGSYE. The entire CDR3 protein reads CAWSVRGGSYEQYF.

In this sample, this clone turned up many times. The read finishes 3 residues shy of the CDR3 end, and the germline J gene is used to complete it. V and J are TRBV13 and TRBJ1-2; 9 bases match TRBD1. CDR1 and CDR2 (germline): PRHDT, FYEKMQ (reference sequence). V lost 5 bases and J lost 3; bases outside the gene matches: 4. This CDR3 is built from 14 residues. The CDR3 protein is CASSEQGADYGYTF. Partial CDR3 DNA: TGTGCCAGCAGCGAACAGGGGGCGGACTATGGC.

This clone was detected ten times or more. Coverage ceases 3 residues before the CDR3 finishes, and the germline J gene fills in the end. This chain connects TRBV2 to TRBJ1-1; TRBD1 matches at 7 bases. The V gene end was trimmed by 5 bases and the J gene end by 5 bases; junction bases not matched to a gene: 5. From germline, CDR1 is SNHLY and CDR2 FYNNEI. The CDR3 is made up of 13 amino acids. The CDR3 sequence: CASSRDRETEAFF. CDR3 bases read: TGTGCCAGCAGTCGAGACAGGGAAACTGAA.

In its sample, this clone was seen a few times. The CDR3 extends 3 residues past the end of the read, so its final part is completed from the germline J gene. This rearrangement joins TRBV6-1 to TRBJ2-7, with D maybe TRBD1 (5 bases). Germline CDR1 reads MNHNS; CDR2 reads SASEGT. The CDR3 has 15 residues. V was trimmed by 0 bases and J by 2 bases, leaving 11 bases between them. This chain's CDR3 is CASSEAPGLPYEQYF. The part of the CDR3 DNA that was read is TGTGCCAGCAGTGAAGCACCAGGGTTGCCCTACGAG.